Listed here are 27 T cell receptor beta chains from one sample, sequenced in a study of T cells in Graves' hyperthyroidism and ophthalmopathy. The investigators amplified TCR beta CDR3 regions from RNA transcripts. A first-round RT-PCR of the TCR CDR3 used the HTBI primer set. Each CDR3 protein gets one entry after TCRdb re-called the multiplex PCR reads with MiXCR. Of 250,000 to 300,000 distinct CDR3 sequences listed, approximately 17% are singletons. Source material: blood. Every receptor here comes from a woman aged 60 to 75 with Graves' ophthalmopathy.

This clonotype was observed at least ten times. CDR3 in DNA: TGTGCCAGCAGCTTAAATTCCGGCGGCCAAGAGACCCAGTACTTC. Its protein product is CASSLNSGGQETQYF. This sequence joins TRBV11-2 and TRBJ2-5; D is unclear. The V and J ends lost 2 bases and 1 base respectively, with 11 bases between them. The CDR3 sequence is 15 residues long. CDR1 and CDR2 from the germline V gene are SGHAT and FQNNGV.

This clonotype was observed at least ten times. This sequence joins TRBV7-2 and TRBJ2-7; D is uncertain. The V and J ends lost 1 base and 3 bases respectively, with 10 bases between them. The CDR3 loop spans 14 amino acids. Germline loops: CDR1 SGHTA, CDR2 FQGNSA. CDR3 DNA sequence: TGTGCCAGCAGCTTAGAGGCAGCGATCTACGAGCAGTACTTC. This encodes CASSLEAAIYEQYF.

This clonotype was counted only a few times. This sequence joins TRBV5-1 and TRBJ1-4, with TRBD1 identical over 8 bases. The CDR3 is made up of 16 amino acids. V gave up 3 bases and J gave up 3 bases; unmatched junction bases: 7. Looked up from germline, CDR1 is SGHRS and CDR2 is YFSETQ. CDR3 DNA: TGCGCCAGCAGCTCGGGAGACAGGGGAGCTAATGAAAAACTGTTTTTT. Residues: CASSSGDRGANEKLFF. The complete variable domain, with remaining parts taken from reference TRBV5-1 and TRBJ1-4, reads KAGVTQTPRYLIKTRGQQVTLSCSPISGHRSVSWYQQTPGQGLQFLFEYFSETQRNKGNFPGRFSGRQFSNSRSEMNVSTLELGDSALYLCASSSGDRGANEKLFFGSGTQLSVL.

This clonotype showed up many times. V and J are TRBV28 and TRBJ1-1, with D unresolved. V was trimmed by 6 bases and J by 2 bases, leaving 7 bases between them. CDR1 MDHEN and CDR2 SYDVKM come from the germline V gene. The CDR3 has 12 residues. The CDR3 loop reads CASRSHNTEAFF. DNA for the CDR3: TGTGCCAGCAGATCCCATAACACTGAAGCTTTCTTT.

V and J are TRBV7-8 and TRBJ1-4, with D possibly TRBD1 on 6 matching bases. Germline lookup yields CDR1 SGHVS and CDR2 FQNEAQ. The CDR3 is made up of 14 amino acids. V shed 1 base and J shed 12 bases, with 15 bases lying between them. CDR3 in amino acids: CASSLGGQPKELFF. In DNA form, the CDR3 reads TGTGCCAGCAGCTTAGGCGGACAGCCTAAGGAACTGTTTTTT.

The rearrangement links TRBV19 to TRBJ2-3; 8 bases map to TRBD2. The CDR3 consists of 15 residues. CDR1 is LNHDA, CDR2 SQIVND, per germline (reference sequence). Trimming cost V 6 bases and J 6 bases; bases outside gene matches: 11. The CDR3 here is CASSRGTRHRDTQYF. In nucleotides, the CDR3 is TGTGCCAGTAGCCGAGGGACTAGGCATCGGGATACGCAGTATTTT.

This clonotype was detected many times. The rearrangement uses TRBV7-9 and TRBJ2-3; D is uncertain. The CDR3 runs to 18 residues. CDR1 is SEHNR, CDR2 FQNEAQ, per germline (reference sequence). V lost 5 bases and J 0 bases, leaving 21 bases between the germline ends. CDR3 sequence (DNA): TGTGCCAGCAGCCCCAAATTCGTTAAGGGTCCTAGCACAGATACGCAGTATTTT. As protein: CASSPKFVKGPSTDTQYF.

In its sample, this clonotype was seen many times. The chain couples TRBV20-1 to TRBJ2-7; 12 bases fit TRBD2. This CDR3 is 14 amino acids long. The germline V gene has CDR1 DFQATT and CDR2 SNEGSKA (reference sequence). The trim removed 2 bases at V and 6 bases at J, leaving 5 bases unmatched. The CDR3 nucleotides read TGCAGTGCTAGACTAGCGGGAGGGCCAGGCGAGCAGTACTTC. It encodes CSARLAGGPGEQYF.

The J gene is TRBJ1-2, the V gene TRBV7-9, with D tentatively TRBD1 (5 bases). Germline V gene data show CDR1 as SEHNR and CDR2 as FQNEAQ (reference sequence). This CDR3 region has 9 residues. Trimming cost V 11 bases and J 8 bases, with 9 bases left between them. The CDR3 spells CAGAEGYTF. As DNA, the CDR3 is TGTGCCGGGGCGGAGGGCTACACCTTC.

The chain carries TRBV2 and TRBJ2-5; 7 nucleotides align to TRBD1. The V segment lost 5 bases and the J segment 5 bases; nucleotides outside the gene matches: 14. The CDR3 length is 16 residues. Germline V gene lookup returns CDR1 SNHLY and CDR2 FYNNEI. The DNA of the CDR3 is TGTGCCAGCAGTAGGGTACAGGGGTCCACCGGGGAGACCCAGTACTTC. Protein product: CASSRVQGSTGETQYF.

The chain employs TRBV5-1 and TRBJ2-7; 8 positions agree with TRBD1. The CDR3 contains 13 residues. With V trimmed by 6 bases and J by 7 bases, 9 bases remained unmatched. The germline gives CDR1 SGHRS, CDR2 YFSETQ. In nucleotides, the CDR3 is TGCGCCAGCACTTGGGACAGGAGCTGGGAGCAGTACTTC. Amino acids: CASTWDRSWEQYF.

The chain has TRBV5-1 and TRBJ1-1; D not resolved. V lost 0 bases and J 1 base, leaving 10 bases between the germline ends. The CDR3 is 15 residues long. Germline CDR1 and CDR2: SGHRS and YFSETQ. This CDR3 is CASSLVRVANTEAFF. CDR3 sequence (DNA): TGCGCCAGCAGCTTGGTGAGGGTGGCGAACACTGAAGCTTTCTTT.

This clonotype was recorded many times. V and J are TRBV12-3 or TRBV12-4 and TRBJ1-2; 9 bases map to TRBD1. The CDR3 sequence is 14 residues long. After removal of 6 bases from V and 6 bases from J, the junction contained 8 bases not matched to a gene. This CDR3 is CASRRQGEANGYTF. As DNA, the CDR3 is TGTGCCAGCAGGAGACAGGGGGAAGCGAATGGCTACACCTTC.

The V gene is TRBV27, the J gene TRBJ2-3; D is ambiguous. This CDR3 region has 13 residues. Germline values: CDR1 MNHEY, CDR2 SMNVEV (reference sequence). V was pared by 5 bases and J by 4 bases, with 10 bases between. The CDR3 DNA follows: TGTGCCAGCAGTCCAAACCTCCCAGATACGCAGTATTTT. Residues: CASSPNLPDTQYF.

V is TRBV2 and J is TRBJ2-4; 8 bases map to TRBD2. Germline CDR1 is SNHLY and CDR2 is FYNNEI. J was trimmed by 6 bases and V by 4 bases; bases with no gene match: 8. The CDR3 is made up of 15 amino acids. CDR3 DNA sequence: TGTGCCAGCAGTGGAAGCGGGGGCCACTTAAACATTCAGTACTTC. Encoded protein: CASSGSGGHLNIQYF. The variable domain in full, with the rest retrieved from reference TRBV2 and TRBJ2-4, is EPEVTQTPSHQVTQMGQEVILRCVPISNHLYFYWYRQILGQKVEFLVSFYNNEISEKSEIFDDQFSVERPDGSNFTLKIRSTKLEDSAMYFCASSGSGGHLNIQYFGAGTRLSVL.

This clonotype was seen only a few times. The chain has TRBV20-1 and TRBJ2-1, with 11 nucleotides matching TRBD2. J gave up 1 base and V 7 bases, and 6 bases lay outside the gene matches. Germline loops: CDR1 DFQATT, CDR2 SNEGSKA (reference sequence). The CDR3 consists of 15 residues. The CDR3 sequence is CSVVTSGVSYNEQFF. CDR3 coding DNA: TGCAGTGTGGTGACTAGCGGGGTTTCCTACAATGAGCAGTTCTTC.

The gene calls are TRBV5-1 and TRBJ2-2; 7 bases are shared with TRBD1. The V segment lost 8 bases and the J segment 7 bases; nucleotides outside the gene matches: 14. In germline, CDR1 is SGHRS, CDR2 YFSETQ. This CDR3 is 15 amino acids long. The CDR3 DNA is TGCGCCAGTTGTAATGAACAGGGGATTGGCGGGGAGCTGTTTTTT. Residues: CASCNEQGIGGELFF.

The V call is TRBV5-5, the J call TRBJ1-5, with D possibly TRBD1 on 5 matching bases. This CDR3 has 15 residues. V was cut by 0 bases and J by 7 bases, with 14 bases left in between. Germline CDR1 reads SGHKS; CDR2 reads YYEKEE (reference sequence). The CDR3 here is CASSLAWGGWQPQHF. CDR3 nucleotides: TGTGCCAGCAGCTTGGCCTGGGGGGGTTGGCAGCCCCAGCATTTT.

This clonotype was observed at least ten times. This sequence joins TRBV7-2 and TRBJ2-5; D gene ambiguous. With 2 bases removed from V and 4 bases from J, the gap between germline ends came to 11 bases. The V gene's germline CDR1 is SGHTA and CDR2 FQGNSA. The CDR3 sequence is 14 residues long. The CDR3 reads CASSLNRLRETQYF. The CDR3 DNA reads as TGTGCCAGCAGCTTAAACCGACTCAGAGAGACCCAGTACTTC.

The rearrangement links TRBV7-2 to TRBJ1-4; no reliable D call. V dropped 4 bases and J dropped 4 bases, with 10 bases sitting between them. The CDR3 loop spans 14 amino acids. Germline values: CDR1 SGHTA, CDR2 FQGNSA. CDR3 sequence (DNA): TGTGCCAGCAGCTGGACGGCGGATAATGAAAAACTGTTTTTT. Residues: CASSWTADNEKLFF.

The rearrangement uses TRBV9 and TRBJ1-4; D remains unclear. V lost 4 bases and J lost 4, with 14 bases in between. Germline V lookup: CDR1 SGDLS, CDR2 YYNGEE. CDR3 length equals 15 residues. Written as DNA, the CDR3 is TGTGCCAGCAGCCCCGCGGCAGGCGTTAATGAAAAACTGTTTTTT. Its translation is CASSPAAGVNEKLFF.

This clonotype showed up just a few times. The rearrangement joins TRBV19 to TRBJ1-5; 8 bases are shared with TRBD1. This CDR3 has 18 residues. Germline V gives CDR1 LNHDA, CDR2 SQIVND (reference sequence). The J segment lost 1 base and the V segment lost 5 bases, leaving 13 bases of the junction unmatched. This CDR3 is CASSLSRWTGRSNQPQHF. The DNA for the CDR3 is TGTGCCAGTAGTCTCAGCAGGTGGACAGGGCGAAGCAATCAGCCCCAGCATTTT. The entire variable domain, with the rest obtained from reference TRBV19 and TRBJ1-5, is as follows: DGGITQSPKYLFRKEGQNVTLSCEQNLNHDAMYWYRQDPGQGLRLIYYSQIVNDFQKGDIAEGYSVSREKKESFPLTVTSAQKNPTAFYLCASSLSRWTGRSNQPQHFGDGTRLSIL.

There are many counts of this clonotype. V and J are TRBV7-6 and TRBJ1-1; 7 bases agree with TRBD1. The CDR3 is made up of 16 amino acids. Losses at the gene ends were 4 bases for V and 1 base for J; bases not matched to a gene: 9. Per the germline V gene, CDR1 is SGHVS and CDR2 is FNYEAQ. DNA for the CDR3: TGTGCCAGCAGCTCCGGGCCGGGACAGCCGAACACTGAAGCTTTCTTT. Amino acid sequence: CASSSGPGQPNTEAFF.

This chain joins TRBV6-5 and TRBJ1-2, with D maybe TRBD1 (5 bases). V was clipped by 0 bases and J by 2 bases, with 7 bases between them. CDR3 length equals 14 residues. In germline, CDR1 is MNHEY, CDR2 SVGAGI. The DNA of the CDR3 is TGTGCCAGCAGTTACTCGGAGGGGAACTATGGCTACACCTTC. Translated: CASSYSEGNYGYTF.

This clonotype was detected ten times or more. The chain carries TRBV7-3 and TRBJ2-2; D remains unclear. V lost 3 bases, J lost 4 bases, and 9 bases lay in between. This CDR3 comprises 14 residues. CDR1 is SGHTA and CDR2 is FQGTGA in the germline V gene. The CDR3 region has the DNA TGTGCCAGCAGCTTCCAAGGTGGCACCGGGGAGCTGTTTTTT. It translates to CASSFQGGTGELFF.

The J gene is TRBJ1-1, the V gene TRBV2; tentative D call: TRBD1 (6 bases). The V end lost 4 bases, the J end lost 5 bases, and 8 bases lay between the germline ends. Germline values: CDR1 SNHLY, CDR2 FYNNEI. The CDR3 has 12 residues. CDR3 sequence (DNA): TGTGCCAGCAGTGGGGACAAGACTGAAGCTTTCTTT. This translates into CASSGDKTEAFF.

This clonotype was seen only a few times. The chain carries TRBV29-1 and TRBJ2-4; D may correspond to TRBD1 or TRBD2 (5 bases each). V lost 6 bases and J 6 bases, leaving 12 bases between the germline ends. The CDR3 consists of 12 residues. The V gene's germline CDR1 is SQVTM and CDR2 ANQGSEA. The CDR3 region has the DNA TGCAGCGTGGGGGATCGCCCAAACATTCAGTACTTC. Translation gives CSVGDRPNIQYF.